The source of this TCR beta chain is a study of T cell responses to AZD1222 COVID-19 vaccine. This table comes from immunoSEQ multiplex PCR, and its TCRdb copy is limited to in-frame clones, with some not included. The sample consists of approximately 52,000 clones, roughly 90% of them appearing once. CDR3 length: 13 residues. The germline gives CDR1 SNHLY, CDR2 FYNNEI. The germline V and J ends were trimmed by 3 bases and 4 bases, with 9 bases remaining between them. This sequence joins TRBV2 and TRBJ1-2, with a tentative D call TRBD1 (5 bases). The receptor was derived from an adult who received the AZD1222 COVID-19 vaccine. The sample was peripheral blood, taken 28 days after the second AZD1222 dose. CDR3 sequence reads: CASSDDSSYGYTF. The CDR3, as DNA: TGTGCCAGCAGTGACGACAGTTCCTATGGCTACACCTTC.